This T cell receptor beta chain was sequenced in a study of shared clonotypes between healthy human individuals. CDR3 length: 13 residues. Germline V lookup: CDR1 SGHTA, CDR2 FQGNSA. V gave up 0 bases and J gave up 5 bases, with 7 bases separating them. Assay used: immunoSEQ multiplex PCR; TCRdb lists only in-frame clones, some missing. The table lists a few million clones, 93% of them singletons. Findings and caveats of the study: Depth was large, yet rarefaction showed that sorted-subset sequencing was incomplete. The study found roughly 5% of naive CD4 clonotypes shared across a handful of donors.

Only Caucasian adults living in Nashville, Tennessee made up the donor group. Turning to this clone: Its antigen is unknown. This same CDR3 is encoded by further DNA sequences in the sample.

V is TRBV7-2 and J is TRBJ1-1; tentative D call: TRBD1 (5 bases). This receptor was identified in a man younger than 35 in good health. Some clones in this sample may be carry-over from other donors' samples. Sequencing was performed on naive CD4+ T cells from PBMCs. Specified subset: CD45RA+ positively selected. CDR3 sequence (DNA): TGTGCCAGCAGCTTAGCGAGGGGAACTGAAGCTTTCTTT. Its translation is CASSLARGTEAFF.